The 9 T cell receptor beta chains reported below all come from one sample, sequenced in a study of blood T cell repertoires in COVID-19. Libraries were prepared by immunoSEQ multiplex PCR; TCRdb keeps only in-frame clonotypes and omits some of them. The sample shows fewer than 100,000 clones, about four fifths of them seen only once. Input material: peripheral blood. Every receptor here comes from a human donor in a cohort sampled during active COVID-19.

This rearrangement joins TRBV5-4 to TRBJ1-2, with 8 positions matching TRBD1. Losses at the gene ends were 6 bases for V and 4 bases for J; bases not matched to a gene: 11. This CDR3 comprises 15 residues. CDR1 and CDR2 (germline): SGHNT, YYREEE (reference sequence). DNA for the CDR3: TGTGCCAGCACCCTCGGACAGGGTGAATTCTATGGCTACACCTTC. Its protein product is CASTLGQGEFYGYTF.

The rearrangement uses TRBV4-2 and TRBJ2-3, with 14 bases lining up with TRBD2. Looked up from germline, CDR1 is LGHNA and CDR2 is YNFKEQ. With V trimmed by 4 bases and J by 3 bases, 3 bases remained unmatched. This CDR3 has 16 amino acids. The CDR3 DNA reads TGTGCCAGCAGCCCGGGACTAGCGGGAGTAACAGATACGCAGTATTTT. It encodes CASSPGLAGVTDTQYF.

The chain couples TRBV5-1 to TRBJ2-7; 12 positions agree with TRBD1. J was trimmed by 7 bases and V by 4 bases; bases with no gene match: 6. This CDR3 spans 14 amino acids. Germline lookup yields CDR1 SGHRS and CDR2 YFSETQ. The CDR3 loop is CASSPGQGAREQYF. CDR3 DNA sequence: TGCGCCAGCAGCCCGGGACAGGGGGCCCGGGAGCAGTACTTC.

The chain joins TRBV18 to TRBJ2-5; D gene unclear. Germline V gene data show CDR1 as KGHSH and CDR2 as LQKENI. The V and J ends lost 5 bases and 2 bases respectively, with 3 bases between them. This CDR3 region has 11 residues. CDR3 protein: CASSSQETQYF. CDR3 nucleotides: TGTGCCAGCTCATCTCAAGAGACCCAGTACTTC.

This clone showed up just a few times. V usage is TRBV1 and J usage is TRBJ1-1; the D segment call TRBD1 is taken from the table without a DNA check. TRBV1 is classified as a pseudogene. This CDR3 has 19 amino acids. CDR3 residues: CTSSQDPDRTTPWGTEAFF. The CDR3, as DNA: TGCACCAGCAGCCAAGATCCCGACAGGACCACCCCGTGGGGGACTGAAGCTTTCTTT.

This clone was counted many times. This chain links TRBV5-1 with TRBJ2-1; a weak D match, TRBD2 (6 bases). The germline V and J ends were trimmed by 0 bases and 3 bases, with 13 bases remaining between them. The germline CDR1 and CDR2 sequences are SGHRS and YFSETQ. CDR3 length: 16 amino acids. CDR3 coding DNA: TGCGCCAGCAGCTTGGTGCTTGCGGAGGGCTACAATGAGCAGTTCTTC. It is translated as CASSLVLAEGYNEQFF.

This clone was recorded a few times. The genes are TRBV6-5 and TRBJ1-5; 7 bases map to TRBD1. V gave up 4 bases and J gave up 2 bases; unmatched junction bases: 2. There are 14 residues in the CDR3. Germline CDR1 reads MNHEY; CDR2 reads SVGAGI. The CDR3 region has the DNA TGTGCCAGCAGTTCCGGGACAGGCAATCAGCCCCAGCATTTT. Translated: CASSSGTGNQPQHF.

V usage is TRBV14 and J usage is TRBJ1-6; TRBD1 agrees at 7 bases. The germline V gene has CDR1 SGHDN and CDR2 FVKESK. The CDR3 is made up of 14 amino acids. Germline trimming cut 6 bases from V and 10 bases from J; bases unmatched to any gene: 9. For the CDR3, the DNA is TGTGCCAGCAGTCAGTTGACAGGGCAATCACCCCTCCACTTT. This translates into CASSQLTGQSPLHF.

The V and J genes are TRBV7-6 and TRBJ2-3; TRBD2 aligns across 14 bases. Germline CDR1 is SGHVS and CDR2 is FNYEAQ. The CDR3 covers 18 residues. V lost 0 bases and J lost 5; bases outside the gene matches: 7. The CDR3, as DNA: TGTGCCAGCAGCTTAGCCCCCGGACTAGCGGGAGGTCAAGATACGCAGTATTTT. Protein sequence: CASSLAPGLAGGQDTQYF. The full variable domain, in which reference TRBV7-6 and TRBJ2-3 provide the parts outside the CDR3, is GAGVSQSPRYKVTKRGQDVALRCDPISGHVSLYWYRQALGQGPEFLTYFNYEAQQDKSGLPNDRFSAERPEGSISTLTIQRTEQRDSAMYRCASSLAPGLAGGQDTQYFGPGTRLTVL.